The 10 T cell receptor beta chains below come from one sample, sequenced in a study of blood T cells in healthy people across ages. With a J-beta primer mix and a sample-barcoded 5' primer, a second PCR ran 7 to 11 cycles. TCRdb called the 5' RACE reads again in MiXCR, with one record for every CDR3 protein. This sample carries about 1.6 million distinct CDR3 sequences, almost 35% of them seen once, and the ten largest clones take approximately 10%. Sample: blood. These receptors all stem from a woman in her thirties in good health.

This clonotype came up a few times. The genes are TRBV4-1 and TRBJ1-2; D unresolved. From germline, CDR1 is MGHRA and CDR2 YSYEKL. CDR3 length: 11 amino acids. V was cut by 0 bases and J by 8 bases, with 4 bases left in between. The CDR3 DNA sequence: TGCGCCAGCAGCCAAGAGGTGGGCTACACCTTC. It encodes CASSQEVGYTF.

This clonotype was seen at least ten times. The genes are TRBV27 and TRBJ1-1; D uncertain. CDR3 length equals 15 residues. V lost 0 bases and J 0 bases, leaving 8 bases between the germline ends. CDR1 is MNHEY and CDR2 is SMNVEV in the germline V gene (reference sequence). This CDR3 is CASSLSGGMNTEAFF. CDR3 in DNA: TGTGCCAGCAGTTTATCTGGAGGCATGAACACTGAAGCTTTCTTT.

V is TRBV7-9 and J is TRBJ2-1; D is uncertain. Trimming took 1 base from V and 13 from J, leaving 11 bases between them. Germline V gene lookup returns CDR1 SEHNR and CDR2 FQNEAQ (reference sequence). CDR3 size: 12 residues. As DNA, the CDR3 is TGTGCCAGCAGCTTAGTGTCCACCTTCCAGTTCTTC. The encoded protein is CASSLVSTFQFF. The full variable domain, completed using reference TRBV7-9 and TRBJ2-1, is DTGVSQNPRHKITKRGQNVTFRCDPISEHNRLYWYRQTLGQGPEFLTYFQNEAQLEKSRLLSDRFSAERPKGSFSTLEIQRTEQGDSAMYLCASSLVSTFQFFGPGTRLTVL.

CDR3 residues: CSASHSNRESREAFF. The CDR3 DNA is TGCAGTGCTAGCCATTCCAACAGGGAGTCTAGAGAAGCTTTCTTT. The genes are TRBV20-1 and TRBJ1-1; D might be TRBD1 (6 bases). The CDR3 has 15 amino acids. The V end was cut by 3 bases, the J end by 8 bases, with 22 bases between. CDR1 is DFQATT, CDR2 SNEGSKA, per germline (reference sequence).

Many counts were recorded for this clonotype. The J gene is TRBJ1-2, the V gene TRBV4-1; D perhaps matches TRBD1 (5 bases). Germline V gene data show CDR1 as MGHRA and CDR2 as YSYEKL. The V end lost 0 bases, the J end lost 5 bases, and 16 bases lay between the germline ends. This CDR3 spans 16 amino acids. CDR3 nucleotides: TGCGCCAGCAGCCAAGACGACAGTCTTCCCGGTTATGGCTACACCTTC. This gives the protein CASSQDDSLPGYGYTF.

The chain recombines TRBV20-1 with TRBJ1-5; D perhaps matches TRBD1 (5 bases). The CDR3 sequence is 16 residues long. From germline, CDR1 is DFQATT and CDR2 SNEGSKA (reference sequence). The V and J ends lost 6 bases and 3 bases respectively, with 21 bases between them. The CDR3 loop is CSACQIQGPFNQPQHF. DNA for the CDR3: TGCAGTGCGTGTCAGATTCAGGGCCCCTTCAATCAGCCCCAGCATTTT.

CDR3 bases: TGTGCCATCAGACCAGAAACCTATAATTCACCCCTCCACTTT. Its translation: CAIRPETYNSPLHF. The J gene is TRBJ1-6, the V gene TRBV10-3; D call uncertain. Germline V gene sequence: CDR1 ENHRY, CDR2 SYGVKD. CDR3 length equals 14 residues. Trimming removed 6 bases from V and 2 bases from J, with 8 bases in between.

This chain joins TRBV6-6 and TRBJ1-4, with D maybe TRBD1 (6 bases). Germline V CDR1 and CDR2: MNHNY, SVGAGI (reference sequence). Trimming cost V 6 bases and J 0 bases, with 8 bases left between them. The CDR3 runs to 14 residues. The CDR3 DNA sequence: TGTGCCAGCAGGAGGACAGCAACTAATGAAAAACTGTTTTTT. Residues: CASRRTATNEKLFF.

This clonotype was detected only once. The chain joins TRBV12-3 or TRBV12-4 to TRBJ1-2; 7 bases fit TRBD1. J lost 5 bases, V lost 4 bases, and 10 bases had no gene match. CDR3 length: 15 residues. The CDR3, as DNA: TGTGCCAGCAGTTCGCCGGGACAGCTGTGTTATGGCTACACCTTC. It specifies CASSSPGQLCYGYTF.

V and J are TRBV27 and TRBJ2-1, with D hard to call. The V gene's germline CDR1 is MNHEY and CDR2 SMNVEV (reference sequence). V dropped 4 bases and J dropped 2 bases, with 12 bases sitting between them. This CDR3 spans 15 amino acids. CDR3 DNA sequence: TGTGCCAGCAGTTCAGGCACTGTTCCCTACAATGAGCAGTTCTTC. It is translated as CASSSGTVPYNEQFF.